The rows below give T cell receptor beta chains drawn from one sample of a study of blood T cell repertoires in COVID-19. Measured with immunoSEQ multiplex PCR; TCRdb has only the in-frame clones, and not every one. The profile shows 45,000 to 55,000 clones, approximately 82% of them singletons. Sequencing was carried out using peripheral blood. The receptors were gathered from a human donor in a cohort sampled during active COVID-19. Each CDR3 is given with its conserved first and last residue. Each record gives: V gene, D gene, CDR3 length, clone size, J gene, CDR3 DNA, CDR3 protein. A D gene is named only where the DNA matches it firmly. Size is omitted from some rows. Given values are once, few, many or a class for expanded clones.

V gene: TRBV7-2
D gene: .
CDR3 length: 14
clone size: .
J gene: TRBJ1-4
CDR3 DNA: TGTGCCAGCGGCTCGGGGGGACCTAATGAAAAACTGTTTTTT
CDR3 protein: CASGSGGPNEKLFF

V gene: TRBV3-1/TRBV3-2
D gene: .
CDR3 length: 13
clone size: once
J gene: TRBJ2-3
CDR3 DNA: TGTGCCAGCAGCTTACACTCGGGGGATACGCAGTATTTT
CDR3 protein: CASSLHSGDTQYF

V gene: TRBV3-1/TRBV3-2
D gene: .
CDR3 length: 17
clone size: .
J gene: TRBJ2-3
CDR3 DNA: TGTGCCAGCAGCTCATACTCCTCGGGACAAGGCACAGATACGCAGTATTTT
CDR3 protein: CASSSYSSGQGTDTQYF

V gene: TRBV2
D gene: TRBD2
CDR3 length: 15
clone size: .
J gene: TRBJ2-1
CDR3 DNA: TGTGCCAGCAGTGAGGTTAGCGGGGAGAACAATGAGCAGTTCTTC
CDR3 protein: CASSEVSGENNEQFF

V gene: TRBV5-6
D gene: .
CDR3 length: 15
clone size: .
J gene: TRBJ1-1
CDR3 DNA: TGTGCCAGCAGCTTGAGGAGGCGAAGGAACACTGAAGCTTTCTTT
CDR3 protein: CASSLRRRRNTEAFF

V gene: TRBV5-4
D gene: .
CDR3 length: 18
clone size: .
J gene: TRBJ1-1
CDR3 DNA: TGTGCCAGCAGCTCCTGGGGGGACGGGCCATCCATGAACACTGAAGCTTTCTTT
CDR3 protein: CASSSWGDGPSMNTEAFF

V gene: TRBV20-1
D gene: .
CDR3 length: 14
clone size: .
J gene: TRBJ1-5
CDR3 DNA: TGCAGTGCTAGTAAGGGGCCGAGCAATCAGCCCCAGCATTTT
CDR3 protein: CSASKGPSNQPQHF

V gene: TRBV28
D gene: .
CDR3 length: 13
clone size: few
J gene: TRBJ1-4
CDR3 DNA: TGTGCCAGCAGTCTACTCCCCTTTGAAAAACTGTTTTTT
CDR3 protein: CASSLLPFEKLFF

V gene: TRBV5-4
D gene: .
CDR3 length: 14
clone size: .
J gene: TRBJ1-3
CDR3 DNA: TGTGCCAGCACCCCCGGAGGGGATGGAAACACCATATATTTT
CDR3 protein: CASTPGGDGNTIYF

V gene: TRBV4-3
D gene: TRBD2
CDR3 length: 15
clone size: .
J gene: TRBJ2-7
CDR3 DNA: TGCGCCAGCAGCCAAGGAGCGGGAGCCCCATCGGGGCAGTACTTC
CDR3 protein: CASSQGAGAPSGQYF

V gene: TRBV19
D gene: .
CDR3 length: 12
clone size: once
J gene: TRBJ1-5
CDR3 DNA: TGTGCCAGTAGTCCCCCCCTACAGCCCCAGCATTTT
CDR3 protein: CASSPPLQPQHF

V gene: TRBV6-2/TRBV6-3
D gene: .
CDR3 length: 14
clone size: .
J gene: TRBJ2-3
CDR3 DNA: TGTGCCAGCAGTGGGGGAGGTAGCACAGATACGCAGTATTTT
CDR3 protein: CASSGGGSTDTQYF

V gene: TRBV6-5
D gene: TRBD1
CDR3 length: 14
clone size: .
J gene: TRBJ2-3
CDR3 DNA: TGTGCCAGCAGCCGACAGGGGATGACAGATACGCAGTATTTT
CDR3 protein: CASSRQGMTDTQYF

V gene: TRBV11-1
D gene: .
CDR3 length: 12
clone size: once
J gene: TRBJ1-2
CDR3 DNA: TGTGCCAGCAGCTTAGGTCCGGGAGGCTACACCTTC
CDR3 protein: CASSLGPGGYTF

V gene: TRBV2
D gene: TRBD1
CDR3 length: 15
clone size: .
J gene: TRBJ1-6
CDR3 DNA: TGTGCCAGCAGTCGAGACAGGGTCAGGAATTCACCCCTCCACTTT
CDR3 protein: CASSRDRVRNSPLHF

V gene: TRBV12-3/TRBV12-4
D gene: .
CDR3 length: 13
clone size: .
J gene: TRBJ1-6
CDR3 DNA: TGTGCCAGCAGAAAAACAGGGAATTCACCCCTCCACTTT
CDR3 protein: CASRKTGNSPLHF

V gene: TRBV25-1
D gene: TRBD1
CDR3 length: 15
clone size: few
J gene: TRBJ1-1
CDR3 DNA: TGTGCCAGCAGTACTCAGGGGGTCTCGGGCACTGAAGCTTTCTTT
CDR3 protein: CASSTQGVSGTEAFF

V gene: TRBV27
D gene: .
CDR3 length: 13
clone size: .
J gene: TRBJ2-7
CDR3 DNA: TGTGCCAGCAGTTTGTCCAGTATCCACGAGCAGTACTTC
CDR3 protein: CASSLSSIHEQYF

V gene: TRBV24-1
D gene: .
CDR3 length: 19
clone size: .
J gene: TRBJ1-6
CDR3 DNA: TGTGCCACCAGTGATTTGGGGGCCCCGTCGGGTTTACTTAATTCACCCCTCCACTTT
CDR3 protein: CATSDLGAPSGLLNSPLHF

V gene: TRBV5-4
D gene: .
CDR3 length: 13
clone size: .
J gene: TRBJ2-7
CDR3 DNA: TGTGCCAGCAGCTTCGGGGGAACCTACGAGCAGTACTTC
CDR3 protein: CASSFGGTYEQYF

V gene: TRBV19
D gene: .
CDR3 length: 14
clone size: .
J gene: TRBJ1-3
CDR3 DNA: TGTGCCAGTAGTATAACAGACTCTGGAAACACCATATATTTT
CDR3 protein: CASSITDSGNTIYF

V gene: TRBV10-2
D gene: .
CDR3 length: 14
clone size: .
J gene: TRBJ1-2
CDR3 DNA: TGCGCCAGCAGTGAGGAATCCAGGGTGGGCGGCTACACCTTC
CDR3 protein: CASSEESRVGGYTF

V gene: TRBV19
D gene: TRBD2
CDR3 length: 12
clone size: .
J gene: TRBJ2-1
CDR3 DNA: TGTGCCAGTAGTACACTAGCGGGGGGGCCGCTCTTC
CDR3 protein: CASSTLAGGPLF

V gene: TRBV19
D gene: .
CDR3 length: 13
clone size: .
J gene: TRBJ1-2
CDR3 DNA: TGTGCCAGTAGCCCCGACAGATCCTATGGCTACACCTTC
CDR3 protein: CASSPDRSYGYTF

V gene: TRBV19
D gene: .
CDR3 length: 14
clone size: .
J gene: TRBJ1-2
CDR3 DNA: TGTGCCAGTAGCATTTCCCCAAATGGCATTGGCTACACCTTC
CDR3 protein: CASSISPNGIGYTF

V gene: TRBV4-2
D gene: .
CDR3 length: 15
clone size: .
J gene: TRBJ2-5
CDR3 DNA: TGTGCCAGCAGCCAAGCCCGGGGAGACCAAGAGACCCAGTACTTC
CDR3 protein: CASSQARGDQETQYF

V gene: TRBV18
D gene: TRBD1
CDR3 length: 14
clone size: many
J gene: TRBJ1-2
CDR3 DNA: TGTGCCAGCTCCCCCGGGACAGGGAGGCCTGGCTACACCTTC
CDR3 protein: CASSPGTGRPGYTF

V gene: TRBV4-3
D gene: .
CDR3 length: 15
clone size: once
J gene: TRBJ1-4
CDR3 DNA: TGCGCCAGCAGCCAAGATAATAGGGGCAGAGAAAAACTGTTTTTT
CDR3 protein: CASSQDNRGREKLFF

V gene: TRBV6-2/TRBV6-3
D gene: .
CDR3 length: 13
clone size: .
J gene: TRBJ2-1
CDR3 DNA: TGTGCCAGCAGTAGGGACTGGTTCAATGAGCAGTTCTTC
CDR3 protein: CASSRDWFNEQFF

V gene: TRBV15
D gene: .
CDR3 length: 14
clone size: .
J gene: TRBJ1-5
CDR3 DNA: TGTGCCACCAGCAGTAGGACAACAGGGCAGCCCCAGCATTTT
CDR3 protein: CATSSRTTGQPQHF

V gene: TRBV3-1/TRBV3-2
D gene: .
CDR3 length: 14
clone size: .
J gene: TRBJ1-1
CDR3 DNA: TGTGCCAGCAGCCAAGATCTGGGCAGTACTGAAGCTTTCTTT
CDR3 protein: CASSQDLGSTEAFF

V gene: TRBV4-3
D gene: TRBD1
CDR3 length: 16
clone size: medium-sized
J gene: TRBJ2-1
CDR3 DNA: TGCGCCAGCAGCCAAGATTGGGGGACAGTTAGCAATGAGCAGTTCTTC
CDR3 protein: CASSQDWGTVSNEQFF

V gene: TRBV6-6
D gene: .
CDR3 length: 12
clone size: .
J gene: TRBJ2-3
CDR3 DNA: TGTGCCAGCTTGAGGAGAGGCGATACGCAGTATTTT
CDR3 protein: CASLRRGDTQYF

V gene: TRBV12-5
D gene: TRBD1
CDR3 length: 19
clone size: .
J gene: TRBJ1-4
CDR3 DNA: TGTGCTAGTGGTTCCTCCGGACAGGCCATCACTCCAACTAATGAAAAACTGTTTTTT
CDR3 protein: CASGSSGQAITPTNEKLFF

V gene: TRBV6-5
D gene: .
CDR3 length: 13
clone size: .
J gene: TRBJ1-5
CDR3 DNA: TGTGCCAGCAGCTACCCCGGCAATCAGCCCCAGCATTTT
CDR3 protein: CASSYPGNQPQHF

V gene: TRBV5-1
D gene: TRBD2
CDR3 length: 17
clone size: few
J gene: TRBJ2-3
CDR3 DNA: TGCGCCAGCAACCGTATGACTAGCGGGGGTATCACAGATACGCAGTATTTT
CDR3 protein: CASNRMTSGGITDTQYF

V gene: TRBV4-2
D gene: .
CDR3 length: 14
clone size: .
J gene: TRBJ2-2
CDR3 DNA: TGTGCCAGCAGCCCGGGACACATCACCGGGGAGCTGTTTTTT
CDR3 protein: CASSPGHITGELFF

V gene: TRBV19
D gene: .
CDR3 length: 15
clone size: .
J gene: TRBJ1-5
CDR3 DNA: TGTGCCACCCATGGGACAACTGGGGCCAATCAGCCCCAGCATTTT
CDR3 protein: CATHGTTGANQPQHF

V gene: TRBV10-3
D gene: TRBD1
CDR3 length: 17
clone size: .
J gene: TRBJ1-1
CDR3 DNA: TGTGCCATCAGTGCATCGGGTCGGGACAGGGCGAGCACTGAAGCTTTCTTT
CDR3 protein: CAISASGRDRASTEAFF

V gene: TRBV9
D gene: .
CDR3 length: 12
clone size: few
J gene: TRBJ2-2
CDR3 DNA: TGTGCCAGCAGCGTAGTCAACGGGGAGCTGTTTTTT
CDR3 protein: CASSVVNGELFF

V gene: TRBV9
D gene: .
CDR3 length: 14
clone size: .
J gene: TRBJ2-3
CDR3 DNA: TGTGCCAGCAGCGTCCTTACGGAGGGGCCACCGCAGTATTTT
CDR3 protein: CASSVLTEGPPQYF

V gene: TRBV4-2
D gene: .
CDR3 length: 17
clone size: .
J gene: TRBJ1-3
CDR3 DNA: TGTGCCAGCAGCCAAACTCCGGGGGGGGGCTCTGGAAACACCATATATTTT
CDR3 protein: CASSQTPGGGSGNTIYF

V gene: TRBV30
D gene: .
CDR3 length: 14
clone size: .
J gene: TRBJ2-1
CDR3 DNA: TGTGCCTGGAGCCGGGTTGGAAACCCCAATGAGCAGTTCTTC
CDR3 protein: CAWSRVGNPNEQFF

V gene: TRBV27
D gene: TRBD1
CDR3 length: 14
clone size: .
J gene: TRBJ2-7
CDR3 DNA: TGTGCCAGCAGTCCTGACAGGGATCTCTACGAGCAGTACTTC
CDR3 protein: CASSPDRDLYEQYF

V gene: TRBV6-6
D gene: .
CDR3 length: 16
clone size: .
J gene: TRBJ2-6
CDR3 DNA: TGTGCCAGCAGTTACCGAGGTAGCTCTGGGGCCAACGTCCTGACTTTC
CDR3 protein: CASSYRGSSGANVLTF

V gene: TRBV19
D gene: .
CDR3 length: 14
clone size: once
J gene: TRBJ1-5
CDR3 DNA: TGTGCCAGTAGTATATCCAGAGGTAATCAGCCCCAGCATTTT
CDR3 protein: CASSISRGNQPQHF

V gene: TRBV5-4
D gene: .
CDR3 length: 15
clone size: .
J gene: TRBJ1-2
CDR3 DNA: TGTGCCAGCAGCTTGGGCGGGGATCTGAGCTATGGCTACACCTTC
CDR3 protein: CASSLGGDLSYGYTF

V gene: TRBV6-2/TRBV6-3
D gene: .
CDR3 length: 14
clone size: .
J gene: TRBJ2-7
CDR3 DNA: TGTGCCAGCAGTAAACCTGGACAGCAGTACGAGCAGTACTTC
CDR3 protein: CASSKPGQQYEQYF

V gene: TRBV6-6
D gene: TRBD2
CDR3 length: 15
clone size: few
J gene: TRBJ2-3
CDR3 DNA: TGTGCCAGCAGCCTCCTAGCGGGGGGAAGGAATACGCAGTATTTT
CDR3 protein: CASSLLAGGRNTQYF

V gene: TRBV2
D gene: TRBD2
CDR3 length: 14
clone size: once
J gene: TRBJ2-7
CDR3 DNA: TGTGCCAGCAGTACAGGACTAGCGGGGTACGAGCAGTACTTC
CDR3 protein: CASSTGLAGYEQYF

V gene: TRBV10-3
D gene: .
CDR3 length: 15
clone size: .
J gene: TRBJ2-7
CDR3 DNA: TGTGCCACCGGGGGACGGGACTTAATCTCTCTCGAGCAGTACTTC
CDR3 protein: CATGGRDLISLEQYF

V gene: TRBV6-5
D gene: TRBD1
CDR3 length: 15
clone size: .
J gene: TRBJ1-4
CDR3 DNA: TGTGCCAGCAGTTACTCAAGGACAGGGAACGAAAAACTGTTTTTT
CDR3 protein: CASSYSRTGNEKLFF

V gene: TRBV7-2
D gene: TRBD2
CDR3 length: 15
clone size: .
J gene: TRBJ2-3
CDR3 DNA: TGTGCCAGCAGCTTAGGACTAGCCGGCACAGATACGCAGTATTTT
CDR3 protein: CASSLGLAGTDTQYF

V gene: TRBV7-2
D gene: TRBD1
CDR3 length: 15
clone size: .
J gene: TRBJ1-6
CDR3 DNA: TGTGCCAGCACTCCCGGAAGGACAGGGAATTCACCCCTCCACTTT
CDR3 protein: CASTPGRTGNSPLHF

V gene: TRBV4-3
D gene: TRBD2
CDR3 length: 15
clone size: .
J gene: TRBJ2-7
CDR3 DNA: TGCGCCAGCAGCCAAGAGGCGCCGGGGGGTTACGAGCAGTACTTC
CDR3 protein: CASSQEAPGGYEQYF

V gene: TRBV11-2
D gene: .
CDR3 length: 14
clone size: once
J gene: TRBJ1-3
CDR3 DNA: TGTGCCAGCAGCTTAGTAAGAGGGGGAAACACCATATATTTT
CDR3 protein: CASSLVRGGNTIYF

V gene: TRBV5-1
D gene: .
CDR3 length: 14
clone size: .
J gene: TRBJ2-7
CDR3 DNA: TGCGCCAGCAGCTTGGCCGCAGGGGTGTACGAGCAGTACTTC
CDR3 protein: CASSLAAGVYEQYF

V gene: TRBV6-5
D gene: .
CDR3 length: 15
clone size: .
J gene: TRBJ1-4
CDR3 DNA: TGTGCCAGCAGTTACTCGGGCAGGTATAATGAAAAACTGTTTTTT
CDR3 protein: CASSYSGRYNEKLFF

V gene: TRBV18
D gene: .
CDR3 length: 13
clone size: .
J gene: TRBJ1-5
CDR3 DNA: TGTGCCAGCTCAGAGGGGAGGGATCAGCCCCAGCATTTT
CDR3 protein: CASSEGRDQPQHF

V gene: TRBV18
D gene: TRBD2
CDR3 length: 18
clone size: .
J gene: TRBJ2-3
CDR3 DNA: TGTGCCAGCTCACCTCCCTTCCTTCAGCGGGGACCCACAGATACGCAGTATTTT
CDR3 protein: CASSPPFLQRGPTDTQYF